The clone carrying this T cell receptor (beta chain) has ten or more counts. Its cognate antigen is unknown. The CDR3 spans 14 residues. Trimming shortened V by 0 bases and J by 4 bases, and 10 bases separated the two germline ends. Germline V gene sequence: CDR1 SGHRS, CDR2 YFSETQ. The entry originates in a study of neurological immune-mediated disorders. Whole-study results and caveats: In HTLV-1-associated myelopathy, TCR clonal expansion was greatest, and in multiple sclerosis it was least, below healthy controls.

TCRdb ran MiXCR on the 5' RACE reads and lists one entry per CDR3 protein. The table records about 66,000 distinct CDR3 sequences, 3.9% of them present only once. The sequenced material came from PBMCs. This sequence joins TRBV5-1 and TRBJ1-2; D ambiguous. The TCR was taken from a man aged 30 to 45 with multiple sclerosis. CDR3 loop: CASSLDGLLYGYTF. CDR3 DNA: TGCGCCAGCAGCTTGGACGGATTGCTCTATGGCTACACCTTC.